This T cell receptor beta chain was identified in a study of cytomegalovirus exposure and HLA in healthy donors. The study's findings and limits: Prior analysis indicated that the majority of TCR beta V segments exhibited productivity approximately 87% or approximately 30% of the time. Compared with the roughly 670-donor mean, an Asian-associated ancestry cluster reportedly had fewer N-insertions, according to a later analysis. Listed as cytomegalovirus-associated were more than 150 TCR beta chains.

V gave up 10 bases and J gave up 4 bases; unmatched junction bases: 13. CDR3 length equals 15 residues. The germline V gene encodes CDR1 LNHDA and CDR2 SQIVND (reference sequence). The study ran its PCR with 60 Vbeta and 13 Jbeta primers. Sequenced by immunoSEQ multiplex PCR; TCRdb stores in-frame clones only, minus some. This table has 250,000 to 350,000 clones, around 86% appearing once. This clone was seen only once. Its antigen is unknown. Sequenced sample: PBMCs. V usage is TRBV19 and J usage is TRBJ1-1; 9 bases fit TRBD1. This TCR was recovered from a middle-aged man in good health and CMV-seropositive. CDR3 in DNA: TGTGCCACAAAACCACAGACAGGGGGTACCACTGAAGCTTTCTTT. Translation: CATKPQTGGTTEAFF.